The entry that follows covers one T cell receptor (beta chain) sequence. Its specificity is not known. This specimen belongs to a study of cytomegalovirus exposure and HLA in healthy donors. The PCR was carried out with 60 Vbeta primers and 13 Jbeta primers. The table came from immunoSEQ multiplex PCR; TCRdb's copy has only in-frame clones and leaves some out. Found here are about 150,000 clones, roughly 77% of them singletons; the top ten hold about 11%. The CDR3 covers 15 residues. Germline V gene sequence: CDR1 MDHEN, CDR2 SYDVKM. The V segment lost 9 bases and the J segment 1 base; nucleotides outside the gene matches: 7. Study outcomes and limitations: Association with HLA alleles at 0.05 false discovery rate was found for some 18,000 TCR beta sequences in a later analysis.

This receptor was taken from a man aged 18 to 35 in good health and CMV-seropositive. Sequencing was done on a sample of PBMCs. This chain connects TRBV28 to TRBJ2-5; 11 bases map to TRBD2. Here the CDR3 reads CASTQGLAGQETQYF. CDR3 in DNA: TGTGCCAGTACTCAAGGACTAGCGGGCCAAGAGACCCAGTACTTC.